The 12 T cell receptor beta chains presented below share a single source sample, sequenced in a study of T cell responses to AZD1222 COVID-19 vaccine. Only in-frame clones appear in the TCRdb table, and some are missing; sequencing was by immunoSEQ multiplex PCR. The sample lists 130,000 to 150,000 clones; roughly 93% were seen once. Here the sequenced sample was peripheral blood, taken after recovery from COVID-19. These receptors originate from an adult who had recovered from COVID-19.

The chain couples TRBV7-9 to TRBJ2-7; D possibly uses TRBD1 or TRBD2 (5 bases each). Germline V gives CDR1 SEHNR, CDR2 FQNEAQ (reference sequence). CDR3 length: 12 residues. V was shortened by 5 bases and J by 3 bases, with 8 bases between the two germline ends. The CDR3 DNA follows: TGTGCCAGCAGCAGGGACGGCTACGAGCAGTACTTC. It codes for CASSRDGYEQYF.

V usage is TRBV6-1 and J usage is TRBJ1-4; 7 nucleotides align to TRBD1. V gave up 1 base and J gave up 7 bases; unmatched junction bases: 6. The CDR3 spans 15 residues. The germline V gene has CDR1 MNHNS and CDR2 SASEGT. CDR3 in DNA: TGTGCCAGCAGTGAAGTTTGGCAGGGGGGTGAAAAACTGTTTTTT. This translates into CASSEVWQGGEKLFF.

This clone was found once. The chain is built from TRBV5-1 and TRBJ2-7; D unresolved. The germline V and J ends were trimmed by 4 bases and 0 bases, with 23 bases remaining between them. The germline CDR1 and CDR2 sequences are SGHRS and YFSETQ. The CDR3 has 18 amino acids. The CDR3 coding sequence is TGCGCCAGCAGCCCTTACCCCCACGTGTTTGACGCCTCCTACGAGCAGTACTTC. Its translation: CASSPYPHVFDASYEQYF. The full variable domain, its missing parts supplied by reference TRBV5-1 and TRBJ2-7, is KAGVTQTPRYLIKTRGQQVTLSCSPISGHRSVSWYQQTPGQGLQFLFEYFSETQRNKGNFPGRFSGRQFSNSRSEMNVSTLELGDSALYLCASSPYPHVFDASYEQYFGPGTRLTVT.

The chain combines TRBV5-1 with TRBJ2-7; 10 bases fit TRBD1. The CDR3 runs to 16 residues. J was trimmed by 6 bases and V by 4 bases; bases with no gene match: 13. Germline CDR1 is SGHRS and CDR2 is YFSETQ. The CDR3 coding sequence is TGCGCCAGCAGCCTCGAGACAGGGGGCAGGGTCCGCGAGCAGTACTTC. Translated, it gives CASSLETGGRVREQYF.

This chain joins TRBV9 and TRBJ2-7; 9 bases match TRBD2. V shed 4 bases and J 5 bases; nucleotides not matched to a gene: 10. The germline CDR1 and CDR2 sequences are SGDLS and YYNGEE. There are 15 residues in the CDR3. The CDR3 loop is CASSPGVAGVHEQYF. CDR3 DNA sequence: TGTGCCAGCAGCCCCGGGGTAGCGGGAGTCCACGAGCAGTACTTC.

The CDR3 reads CASSPLLRETQYF. The CDR3 coding sequence is TGTGCCAGCAGCCCCCTCTTAAGAGAGACCCAGTACTTC. The V and J genes are TRBV28 and TRBJ2-5; D is unclear. CDR3 length: 13 amino acids. Germline V gene lookup returns CDR1 MDHEN and CDR2 SYDVKM. V gave up 6 bases and J gave up 4 bases, with 12 bases separating them. Full variable domain (remainder filled in from reference TRBV28 and TRBJ2-5): DVKVTQSSRYLVKRTGEKVFLECVQDMDHENMFWYRQDPGLGLRLIYFSYDVKMKEKGDIPEGYSVSREKKERFSLILESASTNQTSMYLCASSPLLRETQYFGPGTRLLVL.

The rearrangement links TRBV27 to TRBJ1-4; 7 positions agree with TRBD1. The CDR3 is made up of 14 amino acids. The germline V gene has CDR1 MNHEY and CDR2 SMNVEV (reference sequence). The V and J ends lost 5 bases and 5 bases, in that order; junction bases with no gene match: 5. In nucleotides, the CDR3 is TGTGCCAGCAGTGGACAGGCGACCAATGAAAAACTGTTTTTT. Translating it yields CASSGQATNEKLFF.

The chain has TRBV18 and TRBJ2-5; no firm D call. The CDR3 length is 13 residues. The V end was cut by 4 bases, the J end by 2 bases, with 8 bases between. CDR1 is KGHSH and CDR2 is LQKENI in the germline V gene. The CDR3 sequence is CASSRTVQETQYF. The CDR3 coding sequence is TGTGCCAGCTCACGCACAGTTCAAGAGACCCAGTACTTC.

The table lists this clone with a few counts. The rearrangement joins TRBV27 to TRBJ2-5, with D hard to call. The CDR3 is 13 residues long. With 5 bases removed from V and 3 bases from J, the gap between germline ends came to 10 bases. Per germline, CDR1 MNHEY and CDR2 SMNVEV (reference sequence). The CDR3: CASSGSRKETQYF. In DNA form, the CDR3 reads TGTGCCAGCAGTGGTTCCAGAAAAGAGACCCAGTACTTC.

The chain couples TRBV11-2 to TRBJ1-5; D gene uncertain. Germline CDR1 SGHAT, CDR2 FQNNGV. Trimming pared 4 bases from V and 7 bases from J, leaving 11 bases between. The CDR3 is made up of 13 amino acids. This chain's CDR3 is CASSYQEQQPQHF. Here the CDR3 DNA reads TGTGCCAGCAGCTACCAGGAACAGCAGCCCCAGCATTTT.

The chain has TRBV28 and TRBJ2-7, with 7 bases that match TRBD2. CDR3 length equals 17 residues. Per germline, CDR1 MDHEN and CDR2 SYDVKM. The trim removed 4 bases at V and 1 base at J, leaving 13 bases unmatched. CDR3 amino acids: CASSSGEGLYHSYEQYF. CDR3 in DNA: TGTGCCAGCAGTTCCGGGGAGGGACTTTACCATTCCTACGAGCAGTACTTC.

J is TRBJ2-7 and V is TRBV10-3; D unclear. Germline V gives CDR1 ENHRY, CDR2 SYGVKD. This CDR3 is 11 amino acids long. V shed 9 bases and J shed 5 bases, with 11 bases lying between them. CDR3 loop: CAISTLNEQYF. The CDR3 nucleotides read TGTGCCATTTCCACTTTGAACGAGCAGTACTTC.